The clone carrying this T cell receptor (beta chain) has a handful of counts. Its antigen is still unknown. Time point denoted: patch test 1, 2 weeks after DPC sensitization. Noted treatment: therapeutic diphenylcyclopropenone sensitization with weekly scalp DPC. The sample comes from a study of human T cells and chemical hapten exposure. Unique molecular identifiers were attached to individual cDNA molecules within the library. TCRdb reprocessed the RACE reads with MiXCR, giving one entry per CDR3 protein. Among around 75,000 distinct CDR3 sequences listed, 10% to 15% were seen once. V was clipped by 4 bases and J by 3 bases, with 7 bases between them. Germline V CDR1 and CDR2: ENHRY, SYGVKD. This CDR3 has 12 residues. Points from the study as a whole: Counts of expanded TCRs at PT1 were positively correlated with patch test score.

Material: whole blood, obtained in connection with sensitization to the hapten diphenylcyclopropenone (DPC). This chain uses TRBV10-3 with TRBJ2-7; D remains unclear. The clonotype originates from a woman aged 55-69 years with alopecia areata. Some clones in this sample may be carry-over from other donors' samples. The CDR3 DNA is TGTGCCATCAGTGTTAGGAGCTACGAGCAGTACTTC. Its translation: CAISVRSYEQYF.